This is a list of T cell receptor beta chains from one sample in a study of blood T cells in healthy people across ages. TCRdb itself ran the 5' RACE reads through MiXCR, one entry per CDR3 protein. Of about 1.8 million distinct CDR3 sequences in the sample, around 50% were seen once. Sequencing was performed on blood. These receptors were taken from a woman between 40 and 50 years old in good health. CDR3s include the opening cysteine and the closing phenylalanine or tryptophan. A D gene is named only where the DNA matches it firmly. Size is stated for part of the rows, as once, few or many counts, or as a class when the clone is expanded.

J gene | V gene | clone size | D gene | CDR3 DNA | CDR3 protein
TRBJ2-5 | TRBV6-1 | NA | TRBD2 | TGTGCCAGCAGTGAAATAGGACTAGCGGGGCCTCAAGAGACCCAGTACTTC | CASSEIGLAGPQETQYF
TRBJ2-5 | TRBV28 | NA | TRBD2 | TGTGCCAGCAGTCTAAGCGGGGGAACAAAAGAGACCCAGTACTTC | CASSLSGGTKETQYF
TRBJ2-5 | TRBV20-1 | NA | NA | TGCAGTGCTAGGTCGGAACTAGGTGGAGAGACCCAGTACTTC | CSARSELGGETQYF
TRBJ2-1 | TRBV6-1 | NA | NA | TGTGCCAGCAGTGAAATAGGGTGGGGGGCAGGGGGGAACGATGAGCAGTTCTTC | CASSEIGWGAGGNDEQFF
TRBJ1-6 | TRBV6-5 | NA | TRBD1 | TGTGCCAGCAGTTACGTGGGACAGGGGAAACCGAGGTCACCCCTCCACTTT | CASSYVGQGKPRSPLHF
TRBJ2-3 | TRBV29-1 | few | TRBD1 | TGCAGCGTTGGCAGGACAGGGGGTTCAAATACGCAGTATTTT | CSVGRTGGSNTQYF
TRBJ2-7 | TRBV18 | NA | NA | TGTGCCAGCTCACCTACAGGATACGGGGGCGAGCAGTACTTC | CASSPTGYGGEQYF
TRBJ2-7 | TRBV7-2 | NA | NA | TGTGCCAGCAGCCCCGGGGCATCTGAGCACGAGCAGTACTTC | CASSPGASEHEQYF
TRBJ2-7 | TRBV2 | NA | NA | TGTGCCAGCAGCCCTTGGCTAGATCGGTACGAGCAGTACTTC | CASSPWLDRYEQYF
TRBJ2-7 | TRBV12-3/TRBV12-4 | NA | NA | TGTGCCAGCAGCAGAGGAGACGTCCGGTACGAGCAGTACTTC | CASSRGDVRYEQYF
TRBJ2-1 | TRBV6-6 | NA | NA | TGTGCCAGCAGTTACTCGACGGTGTCCTACAATGAGCAGTTCTTC | CASSYSTVSYNEQFF
TRBJ2-7 | TRBV20-1 | NA | TRBD1 | TGCAGAGCTAGGACAGGGAATTATCCCTACGAGCAGTACTTC | CRARTGNYPYEQYF
TRBJ2-5 | TRBV2 | few | NA | TGTGCCAGCAGTGAAGAGCGGGACAGGAAGAAGACCCAGTACTTC | CASSEERDRKKTQYF
TRBJ1-6 | TRBV7-3 | NA | NA | TGTGCCAGCAGCCCTGGGTCGGGGGCTAATTCACCCCTCCACTTT | CASSPGSGANSPLHF
TRBJ1-6 | TRBV18 | few | TRBD1 | TGTGCCAGCTCACGCGACAGGGGTGGTTCACCCCTCCACTTT | CASSRDRGGSPLHF
TRBJ2-5 | TRBV7-8 | few | NA | TGTGCCAGCAGCCTTCAGGCACCCGACGGGACCCAGTACTTC | CASSLQAPDGTQYF
TRBJ2-6 | TRBV7-9 | few | NA | TGTGCCAGCAGCCTCCCAGGCAGGACTGGGGCCAACGTCCTGACTTTC | CASSLPGRTGANVLTF
TRBJ2-5 | TRBV5-6 | few | TRBD1 | TGTGCCAGCAGGACAGTGGGACAGGGACAAGAGACCCAGTACTTC | CASRTVGQGQETQYF
TRBJ1-3 | TRBV7-2 | NA | TRBD1 | TGTGCCAGCAGTAGAGAACAGGGGAGCTCTGGAAACACCATATATTTT | CASSREQGSSGNTIYF
TRBJ2-7 | TRBV7-3 | NA | NA | TGTGCCAGCAGCTTAGCCAGGCGTAACGAGCAGTACTTC | CASSLARRNEQYF
TRBJ2-7 | TRBV6-5 | few | TRBD1 | TGTGCCAGCAGCCCCGGGACAGGGGGCGGCGAGCAGTACTTC | CASSPGTGGGEQYF
TRBJ2-3 | TRBV5-5 | NA | NA | TGTGCCAGCAGTCCCCCTTTCTCGACAGGGACTAGCACAGATACGCAGTATTTT | CASSPPFSTGTSTDTQYF
TRBJ2-5 | TRBV28 | few | NA | TGTGCCACCGCCGGGACCACCATGCCGGAGACCCAGTACTTC | CATAGTTMPETQYF
TRBJ2-2 | TRBV29-1 | few | NA | TGCAGCGTTGTTAGGGGCACCGGGGAGCTGTTTTTT | CSVVRGTGELFF
TRBJ1-2 | TRBV20-1 | NA | NA | TGCAGGGGGAGAGGGTATGGCTACACCTTC | CRGRGYGYTF
TRBJ2-3 | TRBV5-6 | NA | TRBD2 | TGTGCCAGCAGCTTTGGAAATCTAGCGGGGGTGGCAGATACGCAGTATTTT | CASSFGNLAGVADTQYF